The 25 T cell receptor beta chains below all came from one sample that was sequenced in a study of blood T cell repertoires in COVID-19. Using immunoSEQ multiplex PCR, the repertoire was profiled, and TCRdb retains in-frame clones only, with some absent. The data contain 250,000 to 350,000 clones, 84% of them seen just once; the ten biggest clones take up more than 1.2%. The material sequenced was peripheral blood. Receptors originate from a human donor with COVID-19, enrolled during active disease. The donor label of this sample is uncertain.

The chain links TRBV4-3 to TRBJ2-7, with D possibly TRBD2 on 7 matching bases. Between the trimmed V and J ends, which lost 4 bases and 4 bases, there was a span of 17 bases. Germline V gene lookup returns CDR1 LGHNA and CDR2 YSLEER. The CDR3 loop spans 15 amino acids. Here the CDR3 reads CASSLGGAGSYEQYF. CDR3 DNA sequence: TGCGCCAGCAGCCTTGGGGGGGCAGGGTCTTACGAGCAGTACTTC.

The chain has TRBV27 and TRBJ1-2; 9 positions agree with TRBD1. J lost 4 bases, V lost 3 bases, and 9 bases had no gene match. Germline values: CDR1 MNHEY, CDR2 SMNVEV (reference sequence). The CDR3 has 16 residues. This CDR3 reads CASSLRGQGIPYGYTF. The DNA for the CDR3 is TGTGCCAGCAGTTTGCGAGGACAGGGGATCCCCTATGGCTACACCTTC.

The gene calls are TRBV28 and TRBJ1-5; TRBD1 matches at 7 bases. V trimming: 8 bases; J trimming: 4 bases; junction bases outside the gene matches: 5. Germline V gene sequence: CDR1 MDHEN, CDR2 SYDVKM. The CDR3 is 13 residues long. The CDR3 sequence: CASRNRGNQPQHF. The CDR3 bases are TGTGCCAGCCGGAACAGGGGTAATCAGCCCCAGCATTTT.

This clone is a singleton in its sample. This sequence joins TRBV6-5 and TRBJ2-7; TRBD2 matches at 7 bases. Germline loops: CDR1 MNHEY, CDR2 SVGAGI. The ends lost 0 bases at V and 2 bases at J; junction bases unmatched: 4. This CDR3 contains 15 residues. CDR3 residues: CASSYSGGGTYEQYF. The CDR3, as DNA: TGTGCCAGCAGTTACTCTGGGGGAGGGACCTACGAGCAGTACTTC.

The J gene is TRBJ1-2, the V gene TRBV19, with D unclear. The CDR3 consists of 13 residues. Looked up from germline, CDR1 is LNHDA and CDR2 is SQIVND (reference sequence). Trimming removed 3 bases at V and 5 bases at J, with 10 bases between. The CDR3 nucleotides are TGTGCCAGTAGTATCACTACGGAATATGGCTACACCTTC. Encoded protein: CASSITTEYGYTF.

V usage is TRBV7-9 and J usage is TRBJ2-7, with 12 bases matching TRBD2. From germline, CDR1 is SEHNR and CDR2 FQNEAQ (reference sequence). The CDR3 sequence is 14 residues long. Trimming cost V 5 bases and J 5 bases; bases outside gene matches: 4. The CDR3 coding sequence is TGTGCCAGCAGCACCCGGACTAGCGGGGACGAGCAGTACTTC. Protein sequence: CASSTRTSGDEQYF.

The CDR3 DNA follows: TGCGCCAGCAGCTTGAGCCCCCTAGCCGCTACAGATACGCAGTATTTT. Protein sequence: CASSLSPLAATDTQYF. The chain recombines TRBV5-1 with TRBJ2-3; a weak D match, TRBD2 (5 bases). The CDR3 is 16 residues long. V dropped 1 base and J dropped 3 bases, with 15 bases sitting between them. Germline V gene sequence: CDR1 SGHRS, CDR2 YFSETQ.

This clone occurred once. J is TRBJ2-7 and V is TRBV6-6; D may be TRBD1 (5 bases). The length of the CDR3 is 15 residues. Trimming took off 6 bases at V and 0 bases at J, with 15 bases between the two ends. Per the germline V gene, CDR1 is MNHNY and CDR2 is SVGAGI (reference sequence). The CDR3 DNA sequence: TGTGCCAGCAGGGAGCAGGGATTCTCCTCCTACGAGCAGTACTTC. This encodes CASREQGFSSYEQYF.

The chain uses TRBV7-2 and TRBJ1-5; 7 nucleotides line up with TRBD1. This CDR3 has 15 amino acids. Germline CDR1 SGHTA, CDR2 FQGNSA. The V gene end was trimmed by 5 bases and the J gene end by 4 bases; junction bases not matched to a gene: 8. CDR3 in DNA: TGTGCCAGCAGCCTTACGACAGGGCTTAATCAGCCCCAGCATTTT. It codes for CASSLTTGLNQPQHF.

CDR3 sequence reads: CASSKESSNQPQHF. In nucleotides, the CDR3 is TGTGCCAGCAGCAAAGAAAGCAGCAATCAGCCCCAGCATTTT. V is TRBV21-1 and J is TRBJ1-5. TRBV21-1 is shown as a pseudogene. The CDR3 is made up of 14 amino acids.

The chain carries TRBV30 and TRBJ2-7; weak D call: TRBD2 (5 bases). This CDR3 is built from 10 residues. V was shortened by 5 bases and J by 4 bases, with 6 bases between the two germline ends. Germline V lookup: CDR1 GTSNPN, CDR2 SVGIG (reference sequence). The CDR3 reads CAWGLYEQYF. In nucleotides, the CDR3 is TGTGCCTGGGGACTTTACGAGCAGTACTTC.

The gene calls are TRBV7-3 and TRBJ1-6; D not certain. In germline, CDR1 is SGHTA, CDR2 FQGTGA. The CDR3 is made up of 15 amino acids. V was pared by 5 bases and J by 3 bases, with 11 bases between. In DNA form, the CDR3 reads TGTGCCAGCAGCCCATCACGGGACTATAATTCACCCCTCCACTTT. The encoded protein is CASSPSRDYNSPLHF. The full variable domain, its missing parts supplied by reference TRBV7-3 and TRBJ1-6, is GAGVSQTPSNKVTEKGKYVELRCDPISGHTALYWYRQSLGQGPEFLIYFQGTGAADDSGLPNDRFFAVRPEGSVSTLKIQRTERGDSAVYLCASSPSRDYNSPLHFGNGTRLTVT.

The J gene is TRBJ2-2, the V gene TRBV19; 9 nucleotides line up with TRBD1. Germline V CDR1 and CDR2: LNHDA, SQIVND (reference sequence). V lost 5 bases, J lost 7 bases, and 8 bases stayed unmatched. The CDR3 spans 15 residues. The CDR3: CASSAGQGTGGELFF. The CDR3 DNA reads TGTGCCAGTAGTGCCGGACAGGGGACCGGCGGGGAGCTGTTTTTT. The entire variable domain, with the rest obtained from reference TRBV19 and TRBJ2-2, is as follows: DGGITQSPKYLFRKEGQNVTLSCEQNLNHDAMYWYRQDPGQGLRLIYYSQIVNDFQKGDIAEGYSVSREKKESFPLTVTSAQKNPTAFYLCASSAGQGTGGELFFGEGSRLTVL.

This clone was picked up one time. The V and J genes are TRBV6-5 and TRBJ2-7; possible D gene TRBD1, 5 bases. CDR3 length equals 12 residues. The V gene lost 4 bases and the J gene lost 4 bases, with 8 bases spanning the gap. CDR1 and CDR2 (germline): MNHEY, SVGAGI. The CDR3 DNA follows: TGTGCCAGCAGTTCAACAGGTTACGAGCAGTACTTC. Translating gives CASSSTGYEQYF.

As to this clone: The same CDR3 is also encoded by other DNA sequences in this sample. The J gene is TRBJ1-1, the V gene TRBV2; D not resolved. V lost 5 bases to trimming and J lost 0 bases, with 7 bases between them. This CDR3 spans 13 amino acids. Germline V gene data show CDR1 as SNHLY and CDR2 as FYNNEI. This CDR3 is CASSLQMNTEAFF. The CDR3 nucleotides read TGTGCCAGCAGTTTACAGATGAACACTGAAGCTTTCTTT.

The chain links TRBV28 to TRBJ1-4, with 9 positions matching TRBD1. The CDR3 runs 15 residues. The V segment lost 2 bases and the J segment 8 bases; nucleotides outside the gene matches: 6. Per germline, CDR1 MDHEN and CDR2 SYDVKM. The CDR3 loop is CASSLPGTGNEKLFF. The CDR3 bases are TGTGCCAGCAGTTTACCCGGGACAGGGAACGAAAAACTGTTTTTT.

The chain links TRBV27 to TRBJ1-6; 7 bases match TRBD1. The V gene end was trimmed by 6 bases and the J gene end by 8 bases; junction bases not matched to a gene: 4. The CDR3 has 13 amino acids. Per the germline V gene, CDR1 is MNHEY and CDR2 is SMNVEV (reference sequence). CDR3 in DNA: TGTGCCAGCAGCCCCAGGGGGTATTCACCCCTCCACTTT. Translating gives CASSPRGYSPLHF.

The chain combines TRBV15 with TRBJ1-4; 10 bases agree with TRBD1. The junction had 3 bases not matched to a gene; V was cut back by 3 bases and J by 8 bases. The CDR3 totals 14 residues. From germline, CDR1 is LNHNV and CDR2 YYDKDF (reference sequence). The CDR3 sequence: CATSRDRGKEKLFF. The CDR3 nucleotides are TGTGCCACCAGCAGGGACAGGGGGAAGGAAAAACTGTTTTTT.

The V and J genes are TRBV19 and TRBJ2-1; weak D call: TRBD2 (5 bases). This CDR3 is built from 15 residues. Germline loops: CDR1 LNHDA, CDR2 SQIVND (reference sequence). V lost 6 bases and J 6 bases, leaving 18 bases between the germline ends. The CDR3 sequence: CASRQRARASNEQFF. In nucleotides, the CDR3 is TGTGCCAGTAGACAGAGGGCGAGAGCCAGCAATGAGCAGTTCTTC.

J is TRBJ2-7 and V is TRBV9; perhaps TRBD2 as D (6 bases). Between the trimmed V and J ends, which lost 3 bases and 6 bases, there was a span of 16 bases. Germline CDR1 and CDR2: SGDLS and YYNGEE. The CDR3 sequence is 14 residues long. The CDR3, as DNA: TGTGCCAGCAGCGGGGGAACGGGAGTAAGCGAGCAGTACTTC. It is translated as CASSGGTGVSEQYF.

The J gene is TRBJ2-2, the V gene TRBV18, with 9 bases that match TRBD1. Germline loops: CDR1 KGHSH, CDR2 LQKENI. V shed 2 bases and J 5 bases; nucleotides not matched to a gene: 9. CDR3 size: 17 residues. The CDR3 sequence is CASSPIGTGLETGELFF. The DNA for the CDR3 is TGTGCCAGCTCACCAATCGGGACAGGGCTAGAGACCGGGGAGCTGTTTTTT.

This clone was found once. The J gene is TRBJ2-3, the V gene TRBV4-1, with 9 bases aligning to TRBD2. CDR1 is MGHRA, CDR2 YSYEKL, per germline. The ends lost 4 bases at V and 2 bases at J; junction bases unmatched: 10. The CDR3 is 17 amino acids. The CDR3 DNA sequence: TGCGCCAGCAGCCTAGGGGTGCTAGCGGGGCCCACAGATACGCAGTATTTT. Its protein is CASSLGVLAGPTDTQYF.

The table lists this clone with a few counts. This chain connects TRBV5-1 to TRBJ2-1; D might be TRBD1 (5 bases). Trimming removed 0 bases from V and 7 bases from J, with 11 bases in between. Germline V CDR1 and CDR2: SGHRS, YFSETQ. The CDR3 has 14 amino acids. The CDR3 nucleotides read TGCGCCAGCAGCTTGGAAGGGGCTGGGAATGAGCAGTTCTTC. The encoded protein is CASSLEGAGNEQFF.

The J gene is TRBJ2-1, the V gene TRBV7-3; D remains ambiguous. CDR1 SGHTA and CDR2 FQGTGA come from the germline V gene. CDR3 length: 15 residues. V lost 3 bases to trimming and J lost 0 bases, with 9 bases between them. CDR3 nucleotides: TGTGCCAGCAGCTTCCTTTCGGTCTCCTACAATGAGCAGTTCTTC. As protein: CASSFLSVSYNEQFF.

The J gene is TRBJ2-3, the V gene TRBV28, with 10 bases that match TRBD2. The V segment lost 5 bases and the J segment 0 bases; nucleotides outside the gene matches: 5. This CDR3 has 16 amino acids. The germline V gene has CDR1 MDHEN and CDR2 SYDVKM. The CDR3 spells CASSLPTSGSTDTQYF. Here the CDR3 DNA reads TGTGCCAGCAGTCTCCCGACTAGCGGGAGCACAGATACGCAGTATTTT.